One and the same sample provided the 31 T cell receptor beta chains below, sequenced in a study of CD8+CD57+ T cells in acquired aplastic anemia. TCR beta VDJ and CDR3 profiles were obtained from a genomic DNA template. TCRdb recomputed calls from the reads with MiXCR, one row per CDR3 protein. Of approximately 80,000 distinct CDR3 sequences in the sample, around 70% were seen once. Flow cytometry had shown expanded CD8+CD57+ cells in the patients chosen for sequencing. The sequencing sample was made of sorted CD4+, CD8+, or CD8+CD57+ T cells (not recorded which) from PBMCs. These receptors came from a human donor with aplastic anemia.

The chain combines TRBV25-1 with TRBJ1-6; the D is unclear. V gave up 11 bases and J gave up 7 bases, with 15 bases separating them. Germline-derived CDR1 and CDR2 are MGHDK and SYGVNS. This CDR3 spans 13 amino acids. CDR3 loop: CASSGPNNSPLHF. For the CDR3, the DNA is TGTGCCTCGTCGGGTCCAAACAATTCACCCCTCCACTTT.

This rearrangement joins TRBV18 to TRBJ1-1; no firm D call. The CDR3 covers 15 residues. Germline CDR1 KGHSH, CDR2 LQKENI. The V gene lost 5 bases and the J gene lost 4 bases, with 17 bases spanning the gap. CDR3 in DNA: TGTGCCAGCTCAGCGACGGGAGGCCAGAGCACTGAAGCTTTCTTT. Amino acids: CASSATGGQSTEAFF.

This clonotype was observed at least ten times. The V and J genes are TRBV9 and TRBJ2-7; the match to TRBD2 covers 16 bases. Germline CDR1 reads SGDLS; CDR2 reads YYNGEE. With 2 bases clipped from V and 4 bases from J, the junction kept 0 bases outside the gene matches. This CDR3 contains 15 residues. CDR3 protein: CASSVGLAGGYEQYF. The CDR3 DNA reads as TGTGCCAGCAGCGTGGGACTAGCGGGAGGGTACGAGCAGTACTTC.

This clonotype was observed a single time. The V call is TRBV10-3, the J call TRBJ2-7, with D possibly matching TRBD1 (6 bases). The V gene's germline CDR1 is ENHRY and CDR2 SYGVKD. This CDR3 region has 16 residues. Trimming stripped 0 bases from V and 5 bases from J, with 17 bases between. The CDR3 DNA follows: TGTGCCATCAGTGAGTCGTCAGGGGCCCCCTTTAACGAGCAGTACTTC. It specifies CAISESSGAPFNEQYF.

The rearrangement uses TRBV29-1 and TRBJ2-7; D is possibly TRBD2 (6 bases). V was pared by 7 bases and J by 2 bases, with 21 bases between. This CDR3 spans 15 amino acids. Germline CDR1 and CDR2: SQVTM and ANQGSEA. Here the CDR3 reads CSGFGGKEGAYEQYF. The CDR3 region has the DNA TGCAGCGGATTCGGAGGGAAGGAGGGAGCCTACGAGCAGTACTTC.

This clonotype has a handful of counts. The chain employs TRBV9 and TRBJ2-2; no definite D call. The CDR3 extends over 12 amino acids. Trimming cost V 2 bases and J 5 bases, with 4 bases left between them. Germline V gene sequence: CDR1 SGDLS, CDR2 YYNGEE. CDR3 in DNA: TGTGCCAGCAGCGTTAGGACCGGGGAGCTGTTTTTT. It codes for CASSVRTGELFF.

The chain combines TRBV4-2 with TRBJ2-7; tentative D call: TRBD1 (6 bases). The CDR3 is 13 amino acids. Germline CDR1 reads LGHNA; CDR2 reads YNFKEQ. Trimming left V 6 bases short and J 7 bases short, with 16 bases between. CDR3 amino acids: CASRQQGAQEQYF. Here the CDR3 DNA reads TGTGCCAGCAGACAACAGGGAGCCCAGGAGCAGTACTTC.

The chain is built from TRBV19 and TRBJ1-2, with D possibly TRBD1 on 6 matching bases. This CDR3 spans 14 amino acids. With 5 bases removed from V and 3 bases from J, the gap between germline ends came to 13 bases. The V gene's germline CDR1 is LNHDA and CDR2 SQIVND (reference sequence). The CDR3: CASSAWTDDYGYTF. The CDR3 bases are TGTGCCAGTAGTGCCTGGACAGATGACTATGGCTACACCTTC. Combining the CDR3 with reference TRBV19 and TRBJ1-2 gives the whole variable domain DGGITQSPKYLFRKEGQNVTLSCEQNLNHDAMYWYRQDPGQGLRLIYYSQIVNDFQKGDIAEGYSVSREKKESFPLTVTSAQKNPTAFYLCASSAWTDDYGYTFGSGTRLTVV.

The J gene is TRBJ2-3, the V gene TRBV24-1, with TRBD2 matching over 9 bases. Germline V lookup: CDR1 KGHDR, CDR2 SFDVKD. Trimming at V came to 7 bases and at J to 4 bases, leaving 5 bases not matched to a gene. The CDR3 length is 14 residues. The CDR3 DNA follows: TGTGCCACCAGAAATAGCGGGAGCTCAGATACGCAGTATTTT. Residues: CATRNSGSSDTQYF.

The V and J genes are TRBV13 and TRBJ1-2; TRBD1 matches 8 bases. The CDR3 has 15 residues. Unmatched junction bases numbered 13, after V lost 5 bases and J lost 8 bases. Germline lookup yields CDR1 PRHDT and CDR2 FYEKMQ (reference sequence). The CDR3 bases are TGTGCCAGCAGCACGAACAGGGGGGGCACCTGGGGCTACACCTTC. Amino acids: CASSTNRGGTWGYTF.

The chain joins TRBV25-1 to TRBJ2-3; D possibly corresponds to TRBD2 (6 bases). CDR3 size: 14 residues. Germline CDR1 reads MGHDK; CDR2 reads SYGVNS. The ends were cut back, 1 base at V and 1 base at J, with 6 bases in the middle. The CDR3 DNA reads as TGTGCCAGCAGTGAATGGGGGGGCACAGATACGCAGTATTTT. Amino acid sequence: CASSEWGGTDTQYF.

This clonotype appeared a few times. The rearrangement joins TRBV15 to TRBJ2-5, with D possibly TRBD1 on 5 matching bases. This CDR3 contains 18 residues. CDR1 and CDR2 (germline): LNHNV, YYDKDF (reference sequence). V was cut by 0 bases and J by 4 bases, with 21 bases left in between. The CDR3 DNA is TGTGCCACCAGCAGAGACGGGCCAGGGTCGGGCCGGAGAGAGACCCAGTACTTC. Residues: CATSRDGPGSGRRETQYF.

The sample holds a few counts of this clonotype. The chain uses TRBV2 and TRBJ2-7; D is unresolved. In germline, CDR1 is SNHLY, CDR2 FYNNEI. V was cut by 4 bases and J by 4 bases, with 8 bases left in between. This CDR3 comprises 12 residues. CDR3 sequence: CASSALSYEQYF. In nucleotides, the CDR3 is TGTGCCAGCAGTGCTCTTTCTTACGAGCAGTACTTC.

The chain couples TRBV7-2 to TRBJ2-1, with D possibly called TRBD1 or TRBD2 (6 bases each). V was pared by 3 bases and J by 10 bases, with 16 bases between. Germline V lookup: CDR1 SGHTA, CDR2 FQGNSA. The CDR3 covers 14 residues. The CDR3 nucleotides are TGTGCCAGCAGCTTCGGGGTGGGGGGCGGCGAGCAGTTCTTC. It codes for CASSFGVGGGEQFF.

The chain links TRBV5-1 to TRBJ2-7; 11 bases agree with TRBD1. There are 14 residues in the CDR3. J lost 5 bases, V lost 2 bases, and 3 bases had no gene match. Per germline, CDR1 SGHRS and CDR2 YFSETQ. Here the CDR3 DNA reads TGCGCCAGCAGCTTAGGACAGGGGGCACACGAGCAGTACTTC. This encodes CASSLGQGAHEQYF.

This clonotype occurred a few times. V is TRBV11-3 and J is TRBJ1-2; no clear D gene. Per the germline V gene, CDR1 is SGHNT and CDR2 is YENEEA. Trimming pared 5 bases from V and 4 bases from J, leaving 14 bases between. The CDR3 spans 14 residues. The CDR3 sequence: CASSQQRDFYGYTF. For the CDR3, the DNA is TGTGCCAGCAGCCAACAGAGAGACTTCTATGGCTACACCTTC.

The rearrangement uses TRBV25-1 and TRBJ2-7, with D possibly TRBD1 on 6 matching bases. Per germline, CDR1 MGHDK and CDR2 SYGVNS. Between the trimmed V and J ends, which lost 2 bases and 5 bases, there was a span of 13 bases. The CDR3 is made up of 14 amino acids. CDR3 in amino acids: CASSELGGLNEQYF. In DNA form, the CDR3 reads TGTGCCAGCAGTGAACTAGGGGGTTTGAACGAGCAGTACTTC.

The CDR3 sequence: CSVDGGRETQYF. DNA for the CDR3: TGCAGCGTTGACGGGGGGAGGGAGACCCAGTACTTC. The genes are TRBV29-1 and TRBJ2-5, with 7 bases aligning to TRBD2. The junction had 3 bases not matched to a gene; V was cut back by 3 bases and J by 5 bases. This CDR3 has 12 amino acids. Germline V gene sequence: CDR1 SQVTM, CDR2 ANQGSEA.

V and J are TRBV2 and TRBJ2-7; D gene ambiguous. Trimming removed 7 bases from V and 2 bases from J, with 15 bases in between. The CDR3 has 14 amino acids. Germline V gene sequence: CDR1 SNHLY, CDR2 FYNNEI. The CDR3 DNA sequence: TGTGCCAGCACCGACTCGGGTGGGACCTACGAGCAGTACTTC. This encodes CASTDSGGTYEQYF.

The chain combines TRBV19 with TRBJ1-1, with TRBD1 as a possible D gene (5 bases). CDR3 length equals 12 residues. Trimming removed 11 bases from V and 7 bases from J, with 17 bases in between. Germline CDR1 reads LNHDA; CDR2 reads SQIVND (reference sequence). The DNA for the CDR3 is TGTGCCGCCTCAAGGGAGGGGAGTGAAGCTTTCTTT. Translating gives CAASREGSEAFF.

This clonotype has a handful of counts. The chain joins TRBV15 to TRBJ2-3, with no clear D. This CDR3 is 13 amino acids long. Trimming cost V 4 bases and J 6 bases, with 11 bases left between them. Germline CDR1 LNHNV, CDR2 YYDKDF (reference sequence). The CDR3 bases are TGTGCCACCAGCAAGGATCTCGTTGATACGCAGTATTTT. It specifies CATSKDLVDTQYF.

The chain combines TRBV29-1 with TRBJ2-3, with unresolved D. The CDR3 spans 12 residues. The germline CDR1 and CDR2 sequences are SQVTM and ANQGSEA. V dropped 4 bases and J dropped 2 bases, with 7 bases sitting between them. For the CDR3, the DNA is TGCAGCGTTGTGCTTCTCACAGATACGCAGTATTTT. It specifies CSVVLLTDTQYF.

V gene TRBV2 combines with J gene TRBJ2-3, with D unclear. Trimming took 5 bases from V and 7 from J, leaving 13 bases between them. The germline V gene encodes CDR1 SNHLY and CDR2 FYNNEI. This CDR3 has 13 amino acids. The CDR3 nucleotides read TGTGCCAGCAGTCTCGACTCCACTAATACGCAGTATTTT. This gives the protein CASSLDSTNTQYF.

This chain connects TRBV7-9 to TRBJ2-7; 8 positions match TRBD1. CDR3 length equals 14 residues. Germline lookup yields CDR1 SEHNR and CDR2 FQNEAQ (reference sequence). J lost 7 bases, V lost 5 bases, and 10 bases had no gene match. As DNA, the CDR3 is TGTGCCAGCAGCCCTCGGACAGGGTTGTGGGAGCAGTACTTC. It encodes CASSPRTGLWEQYF.

This clonotype was found many times. V gene TRBV27 combines with J gene TRBJ1-2; TRBD1 is a possible D gene (6 bases). CDR3 size: 12 residues. Trimming removed 6 bases at V and 8 bases at J, with 13 bases between. The germline CDR1 and CDR2 sequences are MNHEY and SMNVEV (reference sequence). The CDR3: CASSAGTKGYTF. CDR3 coding DNA: TGTGCCAGCAGCGCCGGGACAAAAGGCTACACCTTC.

J is TRBJ2-7 and V is TRBV25-1; maybe TRBD1 (6 bases). Per the germline V gene, CDR1 is MGHDK and CDR2 is SYGVNS. This CDR3 comprises 14 residues. The V end lost 1 base, the J end lost 3 bases, and 10 bases lay between the germline ends. CDR3 in amino acids: CASSEWDNSYEQYF. The DNA of the CDR3 is TGTGCCAGCAGTGAATGGGACAACAGCTACGAGCAGTACTTC.

This chain joins TRBV5-1 and TRBJ1-2; 7 bases line up with TRBD1. Trimming removed 10 bases from V and 6 bases from J; junction bases left unmatched: 6. CDR1 is SGHRS and CDR2 is YFSETQ in the germline V gene. CDR3 size: 11 residues. CDR3 coding DNA: TGCGCCTCTACAGGGGAGGATGGCTACACCTTC. It codes for CASTGEDGYTF. The full variable domain, its missing parts supplied by reference TRBV5-1 and TRBJ1-2, is KAGVTQTPRYLIKTRGQQVTLSCSPISGHRSVSWYQQTPGQGLQFLFEYFSETQRNKGNFPGRFSGRQFSNSRSEMNVSTLELGDSALYLCASTGEDGYTFGSGTRLTVV.

The chain uses TRBV29-1 and TRBJ2-5; TRBD2 matches at 12 bases. Germline-derived CDR1 and CDR2 are SQVTM and ANQGSEA. CDR3 length equals 15 residues. After removal of 2 bases from V and 5 bases from J, the junction contained 6 bases not matched to a gene. CDR3 sequence (DNA): TGCAGCGTTGAATACCCGGGACTAGCGGGTGAGACCCAGTACTTC. It codes for CSVEYPGLAGETQYF.

This clonotype was picked up a small number of times. The V gene is TRBV10-3, the J gene TRBJ2-7; 9 positions agree with TRBD1. This CDR3 is 13 amino acids long. In germline, CDR1 is ENHRY, CDR2 SYGVKD. The ends lost 6 bases at V and 3 bases at J; junction bases unmatched: 3. The CDR3 DNA is TGTGCCATCAGCCCGGGACAGGGCTACGAGCAGTACTTC. This translates into CAISPGQGYEQYF.

The V gene is TRBV2, the J gene TRBJ2-7; 10 nucleotides match TRBD1. Per germline, CDR1 SNHLY and CDR2 FYNNEI. V trimming: 6 bases; J trimming: 2 bases; junction bases outside the gene matches: 4. The CDR3 contains 14 residues. This CDR3 is CASSHGQGAYEQYF. In DNA, the CDR3 is TGTGCCAGCAGCCACGGACAGGGGGCCTACGAGCAGTACTTC.

The V call is TRBV5-1, the J call TRBJ1-2; TRBD1 matches at 9 bases. The CDR3 sequence is 14 residues long. V gave up 4 bases and J gave up 7 bases; unmatched junction bases: 8. The V gene's germline CDR1 is SGHRS and CDR2 YFSETQ. The CDR3 loop reads CASSASGTGFGYTF. Here the CDR3 DNA reads TGCGCCAGCAGCGCCTCCGGGACAGGGTTTGGCTACACCTTC.